This entry concerns a single T cell receptor beta chain. The antigen remains undetermined. Germline CDR1 and CDR2: DFQATT and SNEGSKA (reference sequence). V gave up 3 bases and J gave up 5 bases; unmatched junction bases: 7. This CDR3 has 14 residues. The record originates from a study of CD8 T cells in Susac syndrome. After extraction with the RNeasy kit, roughly 0.45 to 1 ug of the RNA was reverse transcribed using random hexamers. Amplification of TCR beta CDR3 spanned 54 Vbeta and 13 Jbeta via immunoSEQ multiplex PCR. TCRdb reanalysed the immunoSEQ multiplex PCR reads using MiXCR and keeps one entry per CDR3 protein. This sample has some 150,000 distinct CDR3 sequences, with about 95% found just once. Overall study findings and caveats: When the CD4+ T cell repertoires of patients with Susac syndrome were examined, they did not show any clonal expansion.

The J gene is TRBJ2-5, the V gene TRBV20-1; 9 nucleotides agree with TRBD1. Sequencing used CD4+ T cells from PBMCs. This sequence originates from a human donor with Susac syndrome. CDR3 sequence: CSASGQGNVETQYF. Written as DNA, the CDR3 is TGCAGTGCTAGCGGACAGGGGAACGTGGAGACCCAGTACTTC.